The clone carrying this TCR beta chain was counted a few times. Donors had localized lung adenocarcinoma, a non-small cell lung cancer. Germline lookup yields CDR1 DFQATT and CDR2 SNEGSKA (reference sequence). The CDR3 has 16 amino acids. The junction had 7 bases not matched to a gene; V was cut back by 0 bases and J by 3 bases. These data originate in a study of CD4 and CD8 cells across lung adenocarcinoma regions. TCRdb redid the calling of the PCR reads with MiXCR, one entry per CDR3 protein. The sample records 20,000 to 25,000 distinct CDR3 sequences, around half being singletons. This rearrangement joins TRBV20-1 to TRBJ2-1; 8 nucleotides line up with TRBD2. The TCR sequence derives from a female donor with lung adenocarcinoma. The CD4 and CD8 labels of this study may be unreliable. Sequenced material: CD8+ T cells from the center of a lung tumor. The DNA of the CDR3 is TGCAGTGCTAGAGATCGAACGGGAGGGTACTACAATGAGCAGTTCTTC. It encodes CSARDRTGGYYNEQFF.